Listed here are 26 T cell receptor beta chains from one sample, sequenced in a study of cytomegalovirus exposure and HLA in healthy donors. PCR used 60 Vbeta primers and 13 Jbeta primers. Profiled with immunoSEQ multiplex PCR; TCRdb holds only in-frame clones, not every one. The sample shows 180,000 or so clones, around 75% of them seen only once. Specimen: PBMCs. The receptors were gathered from a woman in her thirties or forties in good health and CMV-seropositive.

The chain employs TRBV2 and TRBJ2-1, with TRBD2 identical over 9 bases. Germline loops: CDR1 SNHLY, CDR2 FYNNEI. The V gene end was trimmed by 10 bases and the J gene end by 6 bases; junction bases not matched to a gene: 13. This CDR3 spans 15 amino acids. In DNA form, the CDR3 reads TGTGCCACCACTCCCGGGACTAGCTCGAGCAATGAGCAGTTCTTC. Translating it yields CATTPGTSSSNEQFF.

The chain joins TRBV28 to TRBJ2-7, with D unresolved. V was shortened by 4 bases and J by 3 bases, with 4 bases between the two germline ends. The V gene's germline CDR1 is MDHEN and CDR2 SYDVKM. This CDR3 spans 11 amino acids. This CDR3 is CASSSYYEQYF. The CDR3 DNA sequence: TGTGCCAGCAGTTCCTACTACGAGCAGTACTTC.

This clone was seen only once. This chain links TRBV19 with TRBJ1-4; D remains ambiguous. The V end was cut by 3 bases, the J end by 0 bases, with 8 bases between. This CDR3 region has 15 residues. From germline, CDR1 is LNHDA and CDR2 SQIVND (reference sequence). The CDR3 region is CASSIARATNEKLFF. The DNA for the CDR3 is TGTGCCAGTAGTATTGCTCGGGCAACTAATGAAAAACTGTTTTTT.

V is TRBV28 and J is TRBJ2-7; 9 bases agree with TRBD2. Germline CDR1 MDHEN, CDR2 SYDVKM. The V segment lost 1 base and the J segment 4 bases; nucleotides outside the gene matches: 14. The CDR3 extends over 18 amino acids. The CDR3 DNA is TGTGCCAGCAGTTTATTGGGGGGGGTAGCGGGAGTGGTATACGAGCAGTACTTC. Translated, it gives CASSLLGGVAGVVYEQYF.

The CDR3 loop reads CASRTPGQMNTEAFF. The CDR3 nucleotides read TGTGCCAGCAGAACCCCTGGACAGATGAACACTGAAGCTTTCTTT. The chain is built from TRBV6-6 and TRBJ1-1; D is possibly TRBD1 (6 bases). Germline V gene sequence: CDR1 MNHNY, CDR2 SVGAGI (reference sequence). The CDR3 length is 15 residues. With 6 bases removed from V and 0 bases from J, the gap between germline ends came to 14 bases.

The chain joins TRBV7-3 to TRBJ2-3; 8 positions agree with TRBD2. Germline V gene data show CDR1 as SGHTA and CDR2 as FQGTGA. V lost 2 bases to trimming and J lost 5 bases; unmatched junction nucleotides: 3. This CDR3 is built from 14 residues. The CDR3 region has the DNA TGTGCCAGCAGCTTAGCTACTAGCGGAGATACGCAGTATTTT. The encoded protein is CASSLATSGDTQYF.

This clone was found a few times. The V and J genes are TRBV18 and TRBJ1-4, with 8 bases aligning to TRBD1. Germline CDR1 reads KGHSH; CDR2 reads LQKENI. The CDR3 is 12 residues long. After removal of 4 bases from V and 14 bases from J, the junction contained 6 bases not matched to a gene. CDR3 loop: CASSLDRASLFF. CDR3 nucleotide sequence: TGTGCCAGCTCACTGGACAGGGCCAGTCTGTTTTTT.

The CDR3: CASSQPGQFDEAFF. The CDR3 nucleotides are TGTGCCAGCAGTCAACCGGGACAATTTGATGAAGCTTTCTTT. The J gene is TRBJ1-1, the V gene TRBV6-6; TRBD1 is a possible D gene (6 bases). Trimming removed 5 bases from V and 7 bases from J, with 17 bases in between. The CDR3 runs 14 residues. The germline V gene has CDR1 MNHNY and CDR2 SVGAGI (reference sequence).

This chain links TRBV28 with TRBJ1-1, with TRBD1 matching over 7 bases. CDR1 MDHEN and CDR2 SYDVKM come from the germline V gene. The CDR3 sequence is 15 residues long. V dropped 5 bases and J dropped 1; count of bases not matched to a gene: 7. CDR3 nucleotides: TGTGCCAGCAGTCTCAGGGGGTCACGGAACACTGAAGCTTTCTTT. This codes for CASSLRGSRNTEAFF.

V and J are TRBV5-6 and TRBJ2-6, with D possibly matching TRBD1 (5 bases). The CDR3 covers 16 residues. Germline CDR1 SGHDT, CDR2 YYEEEE. V shed 0 bases and J shed 10 bases, with 17 bases lying between them. The CDR3 sequence: CASSLVSGQGVNVLTF. The DNA of the CDR3 is TGTGCCAGCAGCTTGGTCTCCGGACAAGGGGTGAACGTCCTGACTTTC.

The V and J genes are TRBV15 and TRBJ2-2, with unresolved D. Germline V lookup: CDR1 LNHNV, CDR2 YYDKDF (reference sequence). V was shortened by 1 base and J by 5 bases, with 5 bases between the two germline ends. CDR3 length: 13 residues. DNA for the CDR3: TGTGCCACCAGCAGAGGAGGTACCGGGGAGCTGTTTTTT. It encodes CATSRGGTGELFF.

This clone was recorded once. The genes are TRBV6-5 and TRBJ1-1, with 8 bases aligning to TRBD1. The CDR3 loop spans 14 amino acids. Germline lookup yields CDR1 MNHEY and CDR2 SVGAGI. Trimming removed 6 bases from V and 4 bases from J; junction bases left unmatched: 7. Here the CDR3 reads CASRTDRAVTEAFF. The CDR3 nucleotides are TGTGCCAGCAGAACGGACAGGGCGGTCACTGAAGCTTTCTTT.

V and J are TRBV15 and TRBJ1-2, with TRBD1 as a possible D gene (6 bases). The CDR3 totals 13 residues. Between the trimmed V and J ends, which lost 6 bases and 2 bases, there was a span of 10 bases. In germline, CDR1 is LNHNV, CDR2 YYDKDF (reference sequence). This chain's CDR3 is CATRGDKNYGYTF. In nucleotides, the CDR3 is TGTGCCACCAGAGGGGACAAAAACTATGGCTACACCTTC.

The chain is built from TRBV5-1 and TRBJ1-4; 10 bases map to TRBD1. After removal of 4 bases from V and 8 bases from J, the junction contained 8 bases not matched to a gene. The CDR3 extends over 15 amino acids. Germline V lookup: CDR1 SGHRS, CDR2 YFSETQ. CDR3 sequence reads: CASSPDRGHGEKLFF. The CDR3 DNA is TGCGCCAGCAGCCCTGACAGGGGGCATGGAGAAAAACTGTTTTTT. The full variable domain, completed using reference TRBV5-1 and TRBJ1-4, is KAGVTQTPRYLIKTRGQQVTLSCSPISGHRSVSWYQQTPGQGLQFLFEYFSETQRNKGNFPGRFSGRQFSNSRSEMNVSTLELGDSALYLCASSPDRGHGEKLFFGSGTQLSVL.

The V and J genes are TRBV2 and TRBJ2-1; TRBD2 aligns across 9 bases. This CDR3 has 15 amino acids. The ends lost 3 bases at V and 0 bases at J; junction bases unmatched: 0. CDR1 and CDR2 (germline): SNHLY, FYNNEI. CDR3 sequence reads: CASSEREGSYNEQFF. CDR3 nucleotide sequence: TGTGCCAGCAGTGAGCGGGAGGGCTCCTACAATGAGCAGTTCTTC.

The rearrangement uses TRBV19 and TRBJ1-6, with D uncertain. The V gene's germline CDR1 is LNHDA and CDR2 SQIVND (reference sequence). The V gene lost 6 bases and the J gene lost 9 bases, with 21 bases spanning the gap. The CDR3 loop spans 16 amino acids. CDR3 loop: CASSHRPGVLGSPLHF. The CDR3 coding sequence is TGTGCCAGTAGCCACCGGCCCGGGGTTCTCGGTTCACCCCTCCACTTT.

V usage is TRBV6-5 and J usage is TRBJ2-5, with D unresolved. Germline V gene data show CDR1 as MNHEY and CDR2 as SVGAGI. The CDR3 is 11 residues long. Trimming pared 6 bases from V and 4 bases from J, leaving 6 bases between. The CDR3 nucleotides are TGTGCCAGCAGCCAAGCAGAGACCCAGTACTTC. Its protein product is CASSQAETQYF.

V and J are TRBV9 and TRBJ2-1; the D gene is possibly TRBD2 (5 bases). CDR1 is SGDLS, CDR2 YYNGEE, per germline. The CDR3 is 13 residues long. V gave up 0 bases and J gave up 6 bases, with 7 bases separating them. The CDR3 sequence is CASSVVASNEQFF. DNA of the CDR3: TGTGCCAGCAGCGTAGTAGCGAGCAATGAGCAGTTCTTC.

V gene TRBV2 combines with J gene TRBJ1-1, with D unclear. CDR1 and CDR2 from the germline V gene are SNHLY and FYNNEI. The V and J ends lost 2 bases and 2 bases respectively, with 12 bases between them. The CDR3 sequence is 15 residues long. For the CDR3, the DNA is TGTGCCAGCAGTGAACTACCCGGGATCAACACTGAAGCTTTCTTT. This encodes CASSELPGINTEAFF.

The V and J genes are TRBV18 and TRBJ2-3; 8 bases map to TRBD2. J gave up 0 bases and V 7 bases, and 9 bases lay outside the gene matches. Per the germline V gene, CDR1 is KGHSH and CDR2 is LQKENI. The CDR3 consists of 16 residues. CDR3 sequence reads: CASLGLAGSSTDTQYF. The CDR3 nucleotides are TGTGCCAGCTTGGGGCTAGCGGGCTCTAGCACAGATACGCAGTATTTT.

The V call is TRBV7-2, the J call TRBJ2-1, with 8 bases matching TRBD2. Germline V gives CDR1 SGHTA, CDR2 FQGNSA. Trimming cost V 1 base and J 8 bases; bases outside gene matches: 13. This CDR3 contains 17 residues. For the CDR3, the DNA is TGTGCCAGCAGCTTAGTGATAGGCGGGAGGATCTCGGATGAGCAGTTCTTC. Translated, it gives CASSLVIGGRISDEQFF.

This clone was seen a single time. V gene TRBV2 combines with J gene TRBJ1-6; D not certain. The CDR3 is 14 amino acids. CDR1 is SNHLY, CDR2 FYNNEI, per germline. V gave up 7 bases and J gave up 8 bases, with 15 bases separating them. The CDR3 spells CASTTGSPYSPLHF. In DNA form, the CDR3 reads TGTGCCAGCACAACGGGGAGCCCTTATTCACCCCTCCACTTT.

This clone showed up just once. The V gene is TRBV28, the J gene TRBJ1-6; 8 nucleotides agree with TRBD1. V lost 5 bases, J lost 5 bases, and 5 bases stayed unmatched. The CDR3 covers 15 residues. CDR1 and CDR2 (germline): MDHEN, SYDVKM. CDR3 nucleotides: TGTGCCAGCAGTCGGACAGGGAGGGATAATTCACCCCTCCACTTT. This gives the protein CASSRTGRDNSPLHF.

The CDR3 reads CASRGTGSFFGYTF. As DNA, the CDR3 is TGTGCCAGCAGGGGGACAGGGTCCTTTTTTGGCTACACCTTC. V gene TRBV27 combines with J gene TRBJ1-2; TRBD1 agrees at 9 bases. The CDR3 covers 14 residues. Germline loops: CDR1 MNHEY, CDR2 SMNVEV (reference sequence). V lost 6 bases and J lost 7; bases outside the gene matches: 9.

The chain employs TRBV28 and TRBJ2-7; no clear D gene. The V gene lost 6 bases and the J gene lost 7 bases, with 13 bases spanning the gap. Germline CDR1 is MDHEN and CDR2 is SYDVKM. The CDR3 spans 12 residues. In DNA, the CDR3 is TGTGCCAGCAGCGAGGTCCTCCAGGAGCAGTACTTC. Translated, it gives CASSEVLQEQYF.

This clone has a handful of counts. V gene TRBV28 combines with J gene TRBJ2-7; D is unclear. V shed 4 bases and J shed 0 bases, with 4 bases lying between them. This CDR3 is 12 amino acids long. Per germline, CDR1 MDHEN and CDR2 SYDVKM. This CDR3 reads CASSYSSYEQYF. CDR3 nucleotide sequence: TGTGCCAGCAGTTACAGCTCCTACGAGCAGTACTTC.